This TCR beta chain comes out of a study of T cell responses to AZD1222 COVID-19 vaccine. Overall study findings and caveats: Possibly, clonal diversity was underestimated; donors were largely white British and included more females. Spike-wide vaccine-associated CD4 TCRs dominated at 160-218 and 743-854. Nearly half of the spike-specific TCRs reportedly recognize variant regions that carry no mutations. The repertoires were collected only after the peak T cell response.

In regard to this clone: The antigen remains undetermined.

The V end was cut by 2 bases, the J end by 9 bases, with 11 bases between. CDR3 length equals 14 residues. Germline CDR1 and CDR2: MNHEY and SVGAGI. Only in-frame clones appear in the TCRdb table, and some are missing; sequencing was by immunoSEQ multiplex PCR. The sample lists 190,000 or so clones, around 89% occurring once. The clonotype originates from an adult who received the AZD1222 COVID-19 vaccine. Sample: peripheral blood, taken 28 days after the second AZD1222 dose. V and J are TRBV6-5 and TRBJ1-6; unclear D gene. DNA of the CDR3: TGTGCCAGCAGTTACAACGCCGCAAGTTCACCCCTCCACTTT. Translated, it gives CASSYNAASSPLHF.